The clone carrying this TCR beta chain was recorded only once. A Seattle source enrolled patients during active infection and followed them longitudinally. The protocol was immunoSEQ multiplex PCR, while the TCRdb copy is restricted to in-frame clones and leaves out a portion. Among roughly 160,000 clones, roughly 78% were seen once, and the ten largest hold around 8%. The data derive from a study of blood T cell repertoires in COVID-19. The wider study: Samples representing acute and convalescent COVID-19 were sourced from the United States, Italy and Spain. The analysed material was cDNA or gDNA that came from T cells, B-cell-depleted T cells, or PBMCs.

CDR3 length: 15 amino acids. Trimming removed 4 bases from V and 5 bases from J, with 15 bases in between. Per the germline V gene, CDR1 is LGHDT and CDR2 is YNNKEL (reference sequence). This TCR was sampled from a woman aged 60 to 75 with COVID-19, enrolled during active disease. The sample comprised peripheral blood. J is TRBJ2-1 and V is TRBV3-1 (or the pseudogene TRBV3-2); a weak D match, TRBD2 (6 bases). CDR3 sequence reads: CASSPMASAHNEQFF. The DNA of the CDR3 is TGTGCCAGCAGCCCGATGGCTAGCGCTCACAATGAGCAGTTCTTC.